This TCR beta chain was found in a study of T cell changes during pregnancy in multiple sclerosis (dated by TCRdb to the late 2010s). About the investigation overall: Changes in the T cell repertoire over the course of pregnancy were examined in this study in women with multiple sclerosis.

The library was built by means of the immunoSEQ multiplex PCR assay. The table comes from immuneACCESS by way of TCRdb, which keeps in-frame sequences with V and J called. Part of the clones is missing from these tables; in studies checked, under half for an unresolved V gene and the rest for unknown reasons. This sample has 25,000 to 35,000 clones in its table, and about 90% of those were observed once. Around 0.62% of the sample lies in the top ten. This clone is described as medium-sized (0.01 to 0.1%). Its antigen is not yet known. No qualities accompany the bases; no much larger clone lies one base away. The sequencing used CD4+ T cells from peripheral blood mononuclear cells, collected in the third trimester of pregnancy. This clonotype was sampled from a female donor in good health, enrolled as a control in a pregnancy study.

The nucleotide sequence reads TGTGCCAGCAGCCCGCAGGGGCGGACTGAAGCTTTCTTT. Its amino acids are CASSPQGRTEAFF. This sequence uses TRBV7-9 and TRBJ1-1; a weak D assignment points to TRBD1 (6 bases agree). The cysteine opens and the phenylalanine closes a CDR3 of 13 amino acids. The only DNA kept is the CDR3, 39 bases in frame from the first base. Trimming takes 5 bases from V and 5 bases from J, and the germline ends sit 12 bases apart. Per the germline V gene (reference sequence), SEHNR is the CDR1 and FQNEAQ is the CDR2.